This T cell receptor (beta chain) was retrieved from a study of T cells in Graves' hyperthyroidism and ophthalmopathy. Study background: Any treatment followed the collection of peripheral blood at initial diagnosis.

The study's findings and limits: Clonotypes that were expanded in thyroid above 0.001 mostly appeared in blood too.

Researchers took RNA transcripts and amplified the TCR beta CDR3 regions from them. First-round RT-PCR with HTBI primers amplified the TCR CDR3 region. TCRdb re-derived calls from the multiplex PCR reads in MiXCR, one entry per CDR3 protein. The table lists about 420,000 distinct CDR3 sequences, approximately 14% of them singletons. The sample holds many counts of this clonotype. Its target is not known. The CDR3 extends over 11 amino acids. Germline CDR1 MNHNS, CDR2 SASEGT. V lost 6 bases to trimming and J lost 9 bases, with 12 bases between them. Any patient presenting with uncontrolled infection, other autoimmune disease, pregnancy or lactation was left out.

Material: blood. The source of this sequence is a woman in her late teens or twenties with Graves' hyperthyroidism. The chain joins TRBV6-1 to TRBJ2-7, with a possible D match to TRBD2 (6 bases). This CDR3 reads CASRREVGQYF. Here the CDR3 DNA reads TGTGCCAGCAGAAGGGAGGTGGGGCAGTACTTC.